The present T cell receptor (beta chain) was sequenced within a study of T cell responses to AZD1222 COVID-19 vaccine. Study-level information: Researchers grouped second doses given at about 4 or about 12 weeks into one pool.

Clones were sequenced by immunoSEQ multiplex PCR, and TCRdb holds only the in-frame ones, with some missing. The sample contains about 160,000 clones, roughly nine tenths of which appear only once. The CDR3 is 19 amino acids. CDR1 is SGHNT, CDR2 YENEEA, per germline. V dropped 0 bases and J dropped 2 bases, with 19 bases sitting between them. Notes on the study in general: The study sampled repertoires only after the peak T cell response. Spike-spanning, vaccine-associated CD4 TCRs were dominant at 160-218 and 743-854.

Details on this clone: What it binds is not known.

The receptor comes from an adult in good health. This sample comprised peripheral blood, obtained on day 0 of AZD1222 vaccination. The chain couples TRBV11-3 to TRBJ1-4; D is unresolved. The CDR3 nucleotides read TGTGCCAGCAGCTTAGATCGGGAACGGGTAATGGTGACTAATGAAAAACTGTTTTTT. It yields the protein CASSLDRERVMVTNEKLFF.